A few counts support the clone carrying this T cell receptor (beta chain). Its specificity is not known. The data were obtained in a study of PD-1 blockade in classical Hodgkin lymphoma. Study information: Patients were infused with nivolumab 3 mg/kg every 2 weeks.

Relapses following autologous stem cell transplantation were seen in all patients, with brentuximab vedotin exposure varying. Reported best responses ranged across complete response, partial response or progressive disease. Produced via immunoSEQ multiplex PCR; TCRdb's table is partial and in-frame only. This sample has 35,000 to 55,000 clones, with roughly 78% found just once. J gave up 0 bases and V 6 bases, and 5 bases lay outside the gene matches. Germline CDR1 MDHEN, CDR2 SYDVKM. The CDR3 loop spans 15 amino acids. General study points: Diversity in CD4+ TCRs, unlike that measured in CD8+ TCRs, had risen significantly by C4D1. Patients who responded completely had about the same baseline diversity as newly diagnosed patients.

The rearrangement joins TRBV28 to TRBJ2-3; 8 nucleotides agree with TRBD2. The TCR originated in a human donor with classical Hodgkin lymphoma. Sequenced material: peripheral blood mononuclear cells (PBMCs), taken before the second cycle of nivolumab. CDR3 loop: CASRPTGGSTDTQYF. The CDR3 coding sequence is TGTGCCAGCAGACCTACGGGAGGGAGCACAGATACGCAGTATTTT. The full variable domain, with the rest looked up from reference TRBV28 and TRBJ2-3, is DVKVTQSSRYLVKRTGEKVFLECVQDMDHENMFWYRQDPGLGLRLIYFSYDVKMKEKGDIPEGYSVSREKKERFSLILESASTNQTSMYLCASRPTGGSTDTQYFGPGTRLTVL.